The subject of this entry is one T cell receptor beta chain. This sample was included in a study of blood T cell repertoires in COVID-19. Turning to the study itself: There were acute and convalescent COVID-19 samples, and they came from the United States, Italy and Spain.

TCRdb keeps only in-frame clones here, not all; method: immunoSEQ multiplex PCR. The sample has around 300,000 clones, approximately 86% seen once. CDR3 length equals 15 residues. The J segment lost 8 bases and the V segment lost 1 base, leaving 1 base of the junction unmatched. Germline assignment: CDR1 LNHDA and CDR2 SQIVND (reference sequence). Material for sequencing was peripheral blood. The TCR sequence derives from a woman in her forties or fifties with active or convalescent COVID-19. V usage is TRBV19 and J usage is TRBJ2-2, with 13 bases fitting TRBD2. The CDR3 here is CASSIGLAGGGELFF. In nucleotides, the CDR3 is TGTGCCAGTAGTATAGGACTAGCGGGAGGAGGGGAGCTGTTTTTT.